A selection of T cell receptor beta chains follows, all from one sample in a study of human T cells and chemical hapten exposure. TCRdb re-called the RACE reads with MiXCR, one entry per CDR3 protein. The data show about 400,000 distinct CDR3 sequences, about 6.3% seen once. Source: whole blood, taken in connection with sensitization to the hapten diphenylcyclopropenone (DPC). These TCRs come from a woman in her late teens or twenties with alopecia areata. Some clones in this sample may be carry-over from other donors' samples. CDR3s include the opening cysteine and the closing phenylalanine or tryptophan. Fields, in order: CDR3 protein, CDR3 DNA, D gene, clone size, J gene, V gene. The D gene is left open where the match is weak. The size of a clone is reported for some rows only, either as once, few or many, or as a class for expanded clones.

CASSEDRIMGDTQYF	TGTGCCAGCAGTGAAGACCGGATTATGGGAGATACGCAGTATTTT	.	few	TRBJ2-3	TRBV25-1
CASSQAPGLDETQYF	TGCGCCAGCAGCCAGGCACCCGGACTAGACGAGACCCAGTACTTC	TRBD2	few	TRBJ2-5	TRBV4-1
CASRGTGNNSPLHF	TGCGCCAGCAGAGGGACAGGGAACAATTCACCCCTCCACTTT	TRBD1	many	TRBJ1-6	TRBV5-1
CASSPAGGANVLTF	TGTGCCAGCAGTCCCGCCGGCGGGGCCAACGTCCTGACTTTC	.	.	TRBJ2-6	TRBV6-6
CASQRAGSYNEQFF	TGTGCCAGCCAACGTGCCGGGAGCTACAATGAGCAGTTCTTC	.	few	TRBJ2-1	TRBV7-3
CASGETSPTDTQYF	TGTGCCAGCGGGGAGACTAGCCCCACAGATACGCAGTATTTT	TRBD2	.	TRBJ2-3	TRBV6-2/TRBV6-3
CSVRFHSREKLFF	TGCAGCGTTCGCTTTCACTCAAGGGAAAAACTGTTTTTT	.	many	TRBJ1-4	TRBV29-1
CASSLEGGQANSPLHF	TGTGCCAGCAGTCTTGAAGGAGGGCAGGCTAATTCACCCCTCCACTTT	.	.	TRBJ1-6	TRBV2
CSARDQEGRSTEAFF	TGCAGTGCTAGAGATCAGGAGGGGCGGAGCACTGAAGCTTTCTTT	.	few	TRBJ1-1	TRBV20-1
CASSWENLTSGDNEQFF	TGTGCCAGCAGTTGGGAAAACCTGACTAGCGGAGACAATGAGCAGTTCTTC	TRBD2	few	TRBJ2-1	TRBV12-3/TRBV12-4
CSAHSGLAGITDTQYF	TGCAGTGCTCACTCCGGGCTAGCGGGGATCACAGATACGCAGTATTTT	TRBD2	few	TRBJ2-3	TRBV20-1
CASRLASYTDTQYF	TGTGCCAGCAGACTGGCCAGTTACACAGATACGCAGTATTTT	.	.	TRBJ2-3	TRBV7-9
CASSPLPVWSNQPQHF	TGTGCCAGCAGCCCCCTCCCCGTTTGGAGCAATCAGCCCCAGCATTTT	.	.	TRBJ1-5	TRBV11-3
CASSPPSYNSPLHF	TGTGCCAGCAGCCCCCCCTCCTATAATTCACCCCTCCACTTT	.	few	TRBJ1-6	TRBV6-5
CASSLNSGSYNSPLHF	TGCGCCAGCAGCTTGAATTCAGGCTCCTATAATTCACCCCTCCACTTT	.	.	TRBJ1-6	TRBV5-1
CASSLEGTAQRAFF	TGTGCCAGCAGCCTGGAAGGGACCGCTCAGCGAGCTTTCTTT	.	few	TRBJ1-1	TRBV7-9
CASSWSGGWGTEAFF	TGTGCCAGCAGTTGGTCGGGAGGTTGGGGCACTGAAGCTTTCTTT	.	many	TRBJ1-1	TRBV28
CASSGAQGRLSNQPQHF	TGTGCCAGCAGCGGTGCACAGGGGCGGCTTAGCAATCAGCCCCAGCATTTT	TRBD1	few	TRBJ1-5	TRBV28
CASSLTVPGEQYF	TGTGCCAGCAGTCTTACCGTGCCGGGGGAGCAGTACTTC	.	few	TRBJ2-7	TRBV12-3/TRBV12-4
CASSKVGQGAKNIQYF	.	.	few	TRBJ2-4	TRBV21-1
CASSVWGIEETQYF	TGTGCCAGCAGCGTTTGGGGAATAGAAGAGACCCAGTACTTC	.	many	TRBJ2-5	TRBV9
CASSPRVGLAGNEQFF	TGTGCCAGCAGCCCCAGGGTGGGCCTAGCGGGTAATGAGCAGTTCTTC	TRBD2	.	TRBJ2-1	TRBV7-2
CASSLHQNTEAFF	TGTGCCAGCAGCTTACACCAGAACACTGAAGCTTTCTTT	.	few	TRBJ1-1	TRBV7-2
CASSQDYRVGEKLFF	TGCGCCAGCAGCCAAGATTACAGGGTCGGTGAAAAACTGTTTTTT	.	many	TRBJ1-4	TRBV4-3
CASSLWRGLEEKLFF	TGCGCCAGCAGCTTGTGGCGGGGGCTGGAGGAAAAACTGTTTTTT	.	few	TRBJ1-4	TRBV5-1
CSVAGGQEINTDTQYF	TGCAGCGTTGCGGGGGGACAGGAGATTAACACAGATACGCAGTATTTT	.	many	TRBJ2-3	TRBV29-1
CASSLSQGNSPLHF	TGTGCCAGCAGCTTGTCTCAGGGTAATTCACCCCTCCACTTT	.	many	TRBJ1-6	TRBV7-3
CATVAGGTDTQYF	TGTGCCACCGTAGCGGGGGGCACAGATACGCAGTATTTT	TRBD2	few	TRBJ2-3	TRBV28
CSAKGPDQPQHF	TGCAGTGCTAAGGGGCCGGATCAGCCCCAGCATTTT	.	many	TRBJ1-5	TRBV20-1
CAIRGTGELGGYTF	TGTGCCATCAGGGGGACAGGGGAGCTGGGAGGCTACACCTTC	TRBD1	many	TRBJ1-2	TRBV10-3
CASSLEAEYYQPQHF	TGTGCCAGCAGTTTAGAGGCGGAATACTATCAGCCCCAGCATTTT	.	many	TRBJ1-5	TRBV12-3/TRBV12-4
CASSYSGGTDTQYF	TGTGCCAGCAGTTATAGCGGGGGCACAGATACGCAGTATTTT	TRBD2	many	TRBJ2-3	TRBV6-4
CASKGQAYNEQFF	TGTGCCAGCAAGGGACAGGCCTACAATGAGCAGTTCTTC	TRBD1	many	TRBJ2-1	TRBV11-3
CASSVLGELTDTQYF	TGTGCCAGCAGCGTACTAGGAGAACTCACAGATACGCAGTATTTT	.	few	TRBJ2-3	TRBV9
CASSPFEGSGNTIYF	TGTGCCAGCAGCCCCTTTGAGGGTTCTGGAAACACCATATATTTT	.	few	TRBJ1-3	TRBV3-1
CASSQDWPSYEQYF	TGTGCCAGCAGCCAAGATTGGCCTAGCTACGAGCAGTACTTC	.	.	TRBJ2-7	TRBV4-2
CSARATGYTYEQYF	TGCAGTGCTCGCGCGACAGGGTACACCTACGAGCAGTACTTC	TRBD1	few	TRBJ2-7	TRBV20-1
CASSLTGRPSGANVLTF	TGTGCCAGCAGCTTAACGGGACGGCCCTCTGGGGCCAACGTCCTGACTTTC	.	many	TRBJ2-6	TRBV7-3
CASRSNRPLVYEQYF	TGTGCCAGCAGATCAAACCGACCCCTGGTATACGAGCAGTACTTC	.	.	TRBJ2-7	TRBV6-1
CASSQAVAGGLKADTQYF	TGTGCCAGCAGCCAGGCCGTAGCGGGGGGGCTGAAGGCAGATACGCAGTATTTT	TRBD2	few	TRBJ2-3	TRBV4-2
CASSQDPGPNSPLHF	TGCGCCAGCAGCCAAGATCCGGGACCGAATTCACCCCTCCACTTT	.	many	TRBJ1-6	TRBV4-3
CAISEVRGHGYTF	TGTGCCATCAGTGAAGTCAGGGGTCATGGCTACACCTTC	.	.	TRBJ1-2	TRBV10-3
CATSRKEVEKLFF	TGTGCGACCAGCAGGAAGGAAGTTGAAAAACTGTTTTTT	.	few	TRBJ1-4	TRBV7-9
CAIGTGPTSNYGYTF	TGTGCCATCGGGACAGGGCCGACATCTAACTATGGCTACACCTTC	TRBD1	many	TRBJ1-2	TRBV10-3
CASSLSQLTEAFF	TGTGCCAGCAGCCTATCACAGCTCACTGAAGCTTTCTTT	.	many	TRBJ1-1	TRBV7-2